Detailed here is one T cell receptor beta chain. What antigen it recognizes has not been identified. Base-call qualities are not available, and no considerably larger clone is one nucleotide away. The library was built by means of the immunoSEQ multiplex PCR assay. From the authors' description of their analysis: To diagnose cytomegalovirus status from the catalog of TCR beta chain sequences, a statistical classification framework was built. In TCRdb, the immuneACCESS table is reduced to in-frame sequences with V and J assigned. These tables do not hold every clone; where another copy was compared, an unresolved V gene accounts for under half, and the others remain unexplained. V and J calls and clone size are those listed in that table; D and trimming were worked out from the DNA. This sample holds roughly 150,000 clones; about 88% were observed only once. The ten largest clones capture approximately 2.1% of the sample.

These data belong to a study of cytomegalovirus exposure and HLA in healthy donors (dated by TCRdb to between 2016 and 2019). Turning to the overall study: According to a later analysis, the 110 or so validation repertoires were produced on the same platform as the approximately 600 repertoires of the first cohort. The study aimed to test whether signatures of past pathogen exposure could be identified by cataloging public T cell receptors. Along with the approximately 700-subject first cohort, a separate validation cohort of some 130 different subjects was used. The study combined high-throughput TCR immunosequencing, statistical association of individual TCRs with disease status, and machine learning to predict cytomegalovirus infection status.

Overall study outcomes, separate from this receptor: Across donors, most TCR sequences were observed very rarely, whereas some public TCRs were present in many individuals. In vitro tests confirmed that a few of the cytomegalovirus-associated TCR beta chains recognize cytomegalovirus antigens. A total of roughly 160 TCR beta chains were listed by the study as associated with cytomegalovirus. A later analysis had no HLA typing for the validation cohort, so co-occurrence there was scored across all 130 or so repertoires. In a later analysis, TCRs clustered in the first cohort were found to also tend to co-occur in the roughly 120 validation repertoires, with roughly 93% of cluster scores above 0. Cytomegalovirus status was reported to be diagnosed by the classifier with high specificity and sensitivity in both the original and validation cohorts. The authors suggested that the approach could potentially be extended to other disease states and immunological phenotypes.

The donors were included in the validation cohort of 130 or so subjects, a group kept apart from the approximately 650-subject first cohort. Including the terminal cysteine and phenylalanine, the CDR3 comprises 13 residues. Just CDR3 DNA is preserved here, 39 bases in frame from base 1. The germline V gene provides CDR1 KGHSH and CDR2 LQKENI. The junction carries 14 bases between V and J, which are trimmed by 8 bases and 7 bases respectively. The TCR comes from a woman under 30 in good health and CMV-seronegative. This chain is built from TRBV18 and TRBJ2-2; 6 matching bases give a weak D call of TRBD2. The sequenced sample was PBMCs. CDR3 sequence: CASGRSASGELFF. Read as DNA, the sequence is TGTGCCAGCGGGAGGTCGGCCAGCGGGGAGCTGTTTTTT.